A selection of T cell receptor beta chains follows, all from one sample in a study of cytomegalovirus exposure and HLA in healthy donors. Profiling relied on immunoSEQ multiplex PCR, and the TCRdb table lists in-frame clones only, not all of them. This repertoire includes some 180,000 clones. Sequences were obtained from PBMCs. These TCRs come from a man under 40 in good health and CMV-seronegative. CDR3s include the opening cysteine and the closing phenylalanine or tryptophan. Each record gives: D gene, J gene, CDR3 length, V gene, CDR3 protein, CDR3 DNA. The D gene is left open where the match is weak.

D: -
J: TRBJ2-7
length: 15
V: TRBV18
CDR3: CASSPGWGQSYEQYF
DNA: TGTGCCAGCTCACCAGGGTGGGGACAATCCTACGAGCAGTACTTC

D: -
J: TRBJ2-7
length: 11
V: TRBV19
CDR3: CGAGTLYEQYF
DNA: TGTGGTGCCGGGACTCTATACGAGCAGTACTTC

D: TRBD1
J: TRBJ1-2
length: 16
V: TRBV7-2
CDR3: CASSFPPGQGALGYTF
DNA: TGTGCCAGCAGCTTTCCGCCGGGACAGGGGGCGCTTGGCTACACCTTC

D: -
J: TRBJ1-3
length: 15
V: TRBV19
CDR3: CASSIGGPTGNTIYF
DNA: TGTGCCAGTAGTATTGGGGGCCCGACTGGAAACACCATATATTTT

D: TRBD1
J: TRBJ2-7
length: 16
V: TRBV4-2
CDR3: CASSQAGGQLSYEQYF
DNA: TGTGCCAGCAGCCAAGCTGGGGGACAGCTCTCCTACGAGCAGTACTTC

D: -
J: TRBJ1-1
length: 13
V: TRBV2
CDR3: CASSAAEDTEAFF
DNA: TGTGCCAGCAGTGCGGCAGAGGACACTGAAGCTTTCTTT

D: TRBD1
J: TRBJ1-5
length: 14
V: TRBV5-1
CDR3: CASSSGDREQPQHF
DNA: TGCGCCAGCAGCTCTGGGGACAGGGAACAGCCCCAGCATTTT

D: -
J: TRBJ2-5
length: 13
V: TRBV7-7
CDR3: CASSTDRQETQYF
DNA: TGTGCCAGCAGCACTGACAGGCAAGAGACCCAGTACTTC

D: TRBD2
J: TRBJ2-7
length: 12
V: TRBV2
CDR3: CASSPGGGEQYF
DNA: TGTGCCAGCAGTCCGGGCGGGGGCGAGCAGTACTTC

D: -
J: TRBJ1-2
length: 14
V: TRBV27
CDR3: CASSPQHRVRGYTF
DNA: TGTGCCAGCAGTCCCCAACACAGGGTCCGAGGCTACACCTTC

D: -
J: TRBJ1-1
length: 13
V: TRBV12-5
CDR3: CASGLNSNTEAFF
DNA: TGTGCTAGTGGTTTAAACAGCAACACTGAAGCTTTCTTT

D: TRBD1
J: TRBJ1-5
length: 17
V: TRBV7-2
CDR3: CATEGTGGSFLNQPQHF
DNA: TGTGCCACTGAGGGGACAGGGGGGAGTTTTCTCAATCAGCCCCAGCATTTT

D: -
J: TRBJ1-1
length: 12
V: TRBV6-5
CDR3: CASSSQGGEAFF
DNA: TGTGCCAGCAGTTCACAGGGTGGTGAAGCTTTCTTT

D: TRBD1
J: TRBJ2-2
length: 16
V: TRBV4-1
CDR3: CASSHPGQGGTGELFF
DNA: TGCGCCAGCAGCCATCCGGGACAGGGTGGCACCGGGGAGCTGTTTTTT

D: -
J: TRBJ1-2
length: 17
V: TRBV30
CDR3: CARTGTKGGGNNYGYTF
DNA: TGTGCCCGAACCGGGACCAAAGGCGGGGGGAACAACTATGGCTACACCTTC

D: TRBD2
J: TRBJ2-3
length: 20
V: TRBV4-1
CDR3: CASSHRASGTSGRGPNTQYF
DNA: TGCGCCAGCAGCCATAGAGCCTCCGGGACTAGCGGGAGGGGGCCTAATACGCAGTATTTT